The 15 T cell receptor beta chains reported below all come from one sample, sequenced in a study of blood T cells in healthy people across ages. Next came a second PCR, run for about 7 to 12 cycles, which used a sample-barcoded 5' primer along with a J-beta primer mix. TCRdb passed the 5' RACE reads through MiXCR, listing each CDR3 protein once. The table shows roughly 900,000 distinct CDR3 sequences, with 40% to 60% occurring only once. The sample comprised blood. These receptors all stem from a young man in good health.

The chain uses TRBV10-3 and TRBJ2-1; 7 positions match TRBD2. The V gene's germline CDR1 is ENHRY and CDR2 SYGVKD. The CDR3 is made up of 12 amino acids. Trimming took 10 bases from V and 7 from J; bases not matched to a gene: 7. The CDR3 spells CATWEGINEQFF. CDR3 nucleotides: TGTGCCACCTGGGAGGGCATTAATGAGCAGTTCTTC.

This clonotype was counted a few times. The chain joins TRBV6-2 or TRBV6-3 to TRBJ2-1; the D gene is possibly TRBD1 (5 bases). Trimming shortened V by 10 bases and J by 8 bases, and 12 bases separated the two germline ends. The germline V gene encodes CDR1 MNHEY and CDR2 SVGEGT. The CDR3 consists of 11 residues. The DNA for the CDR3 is TGTGCCACAAGGGGTTGGGATGAGCAGTTCTTC. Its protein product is CATRGWDEQFF.

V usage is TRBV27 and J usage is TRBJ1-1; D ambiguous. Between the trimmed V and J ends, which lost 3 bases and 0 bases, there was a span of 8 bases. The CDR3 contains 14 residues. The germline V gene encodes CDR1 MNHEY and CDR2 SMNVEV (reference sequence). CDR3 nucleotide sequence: TGTGCCAGCAGTTTCGCCGATATGAACACTGAAGCTTTCTTT. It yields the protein CASSFADMNTEAFF.

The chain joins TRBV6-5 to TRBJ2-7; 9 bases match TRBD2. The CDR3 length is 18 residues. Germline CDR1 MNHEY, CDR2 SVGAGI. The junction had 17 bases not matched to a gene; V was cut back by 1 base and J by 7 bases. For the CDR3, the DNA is TGTGCCAGCAGTTACTTGCGGCTAGCGGGAAAGGGGGGGGATGAGCAGTACTTC. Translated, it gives CASSYLRLAGKGGDEQYF.

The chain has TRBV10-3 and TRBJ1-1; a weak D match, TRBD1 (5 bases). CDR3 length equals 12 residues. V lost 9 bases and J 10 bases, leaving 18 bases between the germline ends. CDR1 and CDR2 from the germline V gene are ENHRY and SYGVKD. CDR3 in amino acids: CAIRSREETAFF. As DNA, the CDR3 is TGTGCCATTAGGTCCAGGGAGGAAACAGCTTTCTTT.

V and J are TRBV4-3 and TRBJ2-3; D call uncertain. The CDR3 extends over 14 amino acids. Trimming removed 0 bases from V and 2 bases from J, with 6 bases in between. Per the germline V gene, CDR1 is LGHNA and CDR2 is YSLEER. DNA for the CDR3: TGCGCCAGCAGCCAAGACTCAGACACAGATACGCAGTATTTT. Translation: CASSQDSDTDTQYF.

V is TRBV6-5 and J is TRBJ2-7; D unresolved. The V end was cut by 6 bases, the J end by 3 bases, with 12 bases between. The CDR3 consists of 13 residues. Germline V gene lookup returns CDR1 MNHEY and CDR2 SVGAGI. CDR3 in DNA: TGTGCCAGCAGCTACAATGCCATCTACGAGCAGTACTTC. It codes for CASSYNAIYEQYF.

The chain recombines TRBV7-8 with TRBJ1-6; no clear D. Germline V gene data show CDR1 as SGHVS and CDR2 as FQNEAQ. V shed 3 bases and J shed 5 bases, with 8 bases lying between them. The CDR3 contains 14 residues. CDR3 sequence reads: CASSFRTDNSPLHF. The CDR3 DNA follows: TGTGCCAGCAGCTTTCGCACAGATAATTCACCCCTCCACTTT.

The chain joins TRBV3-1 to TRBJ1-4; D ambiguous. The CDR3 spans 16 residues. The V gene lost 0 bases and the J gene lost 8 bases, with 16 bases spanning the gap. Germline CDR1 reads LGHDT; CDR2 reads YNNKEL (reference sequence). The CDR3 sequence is CASSQEEGIIGEKLFF. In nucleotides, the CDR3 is TGTGCCAGCAGCCAAGAGGAGGGAATCATAGGAGAAAAACTGTTTTTT. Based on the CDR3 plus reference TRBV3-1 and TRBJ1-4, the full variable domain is DTAVSQTPKYLVTQMGNDKSIKCEQNLGHDTMYWYKQDSKKFLKIMFSYNNKELIINETVPNRFSPKSPDKAHLNLHINSLELGDSAVYFCASSQEEGIIGEKLFFGSGTQLSVL.

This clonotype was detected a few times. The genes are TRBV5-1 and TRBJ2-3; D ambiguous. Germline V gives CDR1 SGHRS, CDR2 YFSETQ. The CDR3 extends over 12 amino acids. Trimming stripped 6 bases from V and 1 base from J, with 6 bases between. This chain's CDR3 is CASMTGTDTQYF. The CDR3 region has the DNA TGCGCCAGCATGACGGGCACAGATACGCAGTATTTT.

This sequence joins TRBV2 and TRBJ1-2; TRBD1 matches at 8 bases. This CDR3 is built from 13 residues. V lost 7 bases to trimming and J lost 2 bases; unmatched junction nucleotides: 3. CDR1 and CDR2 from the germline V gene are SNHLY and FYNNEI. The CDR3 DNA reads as TGTGCCAGCACCGGACAGGGAAACTATGGCTACACCTTC. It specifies CASTGQGNYGYTF.

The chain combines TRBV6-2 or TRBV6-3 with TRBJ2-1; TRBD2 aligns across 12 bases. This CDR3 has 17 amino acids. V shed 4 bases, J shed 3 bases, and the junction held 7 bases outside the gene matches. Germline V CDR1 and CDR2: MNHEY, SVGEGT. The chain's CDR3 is CASSSQGLAGIYNEQFF. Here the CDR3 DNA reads TGTGCCAGCAGTTCCCAAGGACTAGCGGGGATCTACAATGAGCAGTTCTTC.

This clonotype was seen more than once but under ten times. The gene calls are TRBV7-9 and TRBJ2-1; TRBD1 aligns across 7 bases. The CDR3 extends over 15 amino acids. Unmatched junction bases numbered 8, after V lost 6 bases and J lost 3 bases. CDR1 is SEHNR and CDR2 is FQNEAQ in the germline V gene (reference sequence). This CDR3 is CASSHGTAFYNEQFF. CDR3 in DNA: TGTGCCAGCAGTCATGGGACAGCTTTCTACAATGAGCAGTTCTTC. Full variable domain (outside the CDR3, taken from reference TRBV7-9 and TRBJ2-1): DTGVSQNPRHKITKRGQNVTFRCDPISEHNRLYWYRQTLGQGPEFLTYFQNEAQLEKSRLLSDRFSAERPKGSFSTLEIQRTEQGDSAMYLCASSHGTAFYNEQFFGPGTRLTVL.

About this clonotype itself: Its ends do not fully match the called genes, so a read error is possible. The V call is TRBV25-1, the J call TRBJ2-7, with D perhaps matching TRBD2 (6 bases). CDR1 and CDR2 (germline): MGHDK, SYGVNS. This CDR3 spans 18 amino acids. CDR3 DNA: TGTGCCAGCAATGAATTTAGACTAGAGCAGTTCGGATACTACGAGCAGTACTTC. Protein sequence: CASNEFRLEQFGYYEQYF.

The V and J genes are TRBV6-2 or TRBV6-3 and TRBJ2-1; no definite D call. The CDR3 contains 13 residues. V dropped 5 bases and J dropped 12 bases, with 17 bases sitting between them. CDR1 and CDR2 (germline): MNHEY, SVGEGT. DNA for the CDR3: TGTGCCAGCAGTGTCCAAAACGGACGTCCGCAGTTCTTC. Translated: CASSVQNGRPQFF.